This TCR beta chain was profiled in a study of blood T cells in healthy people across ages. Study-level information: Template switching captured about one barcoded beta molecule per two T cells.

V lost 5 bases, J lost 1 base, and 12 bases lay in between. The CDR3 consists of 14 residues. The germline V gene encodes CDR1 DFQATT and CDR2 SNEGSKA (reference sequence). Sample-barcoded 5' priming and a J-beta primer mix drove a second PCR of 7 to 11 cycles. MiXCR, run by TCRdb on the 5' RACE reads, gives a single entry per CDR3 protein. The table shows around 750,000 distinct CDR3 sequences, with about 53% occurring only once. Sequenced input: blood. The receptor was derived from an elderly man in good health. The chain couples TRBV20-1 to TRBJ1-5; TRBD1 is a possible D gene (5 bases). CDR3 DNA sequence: TGCAGTGCTCTCAGGGACCCCAGCAATCAGCCCCAGCATTTT. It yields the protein CSALRDPSNQPQHF.